A single sample gave rise to the 11 T cell receptor beta chains below, sequenced in a study of blood T cell repertoires in COVID-19 (dated by TCRdb to 2018 to 2021). The library relied on the immunoSEQ multiplex PCR assay. TCRdb obtained this table from immuneACCESS and retained in-frame rearrangements with V and J assigned. These tables miss some clones; where compared with another copy, unresolved V genes account for less than half of the shortfall, and the remainder is unexplained. The table for this sample lists about 400,000 clones; approximately 88% of them were counted only once. The ten biggest clones cover 1% to 1.5% of the sample. Sample: peripheral blood. The receptors come from a man in his forties with acute or convalescent COVID-19.

The CDR3 here is CASSYSPVLSSYEQYF. For the CDR3, the DNA is TGTGCCAGCAGTTACTCCCCAGTTTTAAGCTCCTACGAGCAGTACTTC. The chain has TRBV6-6 and TRBJ2-7; D call uncertain. Trimming removed 0 bases at V and 0 bases at J, with 12 bases between. The CDR3 spans 16 residues. The germline V gene encodes CDR1 MNHNY and CDR2 SVGAGI (reference sequence).

V and J are TRBV2 and TRBJ2-7, with 10 bases that match TRBD1. CDR3 length equals 14 residues. Germline CDR1 is SNHLY and CDR2 is FYNNEI. The J segment lost 3 bases and the V segment lost 4 bases, leaving 3 bases of the junction unmatched. The CDR3 nucleotides read TGTGCCAGCAGTGGGGACAGGGGAAGCTACGAGCAGTACTTC. As protein: CASSGDRGSYEQYF.

The rearrangement joins TRBV19 to TRBJ2-1; a possible D gene is TRBD2 (6 bases). The CDR3 is 17 amino acids. V was shortened by 6 bases and J by 6 bases, with 24 bases between the two germline ends. Germline CDR1 and CDR2: LNHDA and SQIVND (reference sequence). This CDR3 is CASRAGLGVGGSNEQFF. DNA for the CDR3: TGTGCCAGTAGAGCGGGTTTAGGGGTGGGGGGTTCCAATGAGCAGTTCTTC.

The chain carries TRBV5-5 and TRBJ2-7, with TRBD1 matching over 9 bases. Germline lookup yields CDR1 SGHKS and CDR2 YYEKEE (reference sequence). J lost 3 bases, V lost 1 base, and 8 bases had no gene match. The CDR3 is made up of 16 amino acids. The CDR3 coding sequence is TGTGCCAGCAGCTTGATTCCCGGGACAGGGTTCTACGAGCAGTACTTC. Its translation is CASSLIPGTGFYEQYF. Drawing the rest from reference TRBV5-5 and TRBJ2-7, the complete variable domain is DAGVTQSPTHLIKTRGQQVTLRCSPISGHKSVSWYQQVLGQGPQFIFQYYEKEERGRGNFPDRFSARQFPNYSSELNVNALLLGDSALYLCASSLIPGTGFYEQYFGPGTRLTVT.

V and J are TRBV29-1 and TRBJ2-7; 8 nucleotides agree with TRBD1. This CDR3 is built from 15 residues. V trimming: 1 base; J trimming: 6 bases; junction bases outside the gene matches: 11. Germline-derived CDR1 and CDR2 are SQVTM and ANQGSEA. The CDR3 sequence: CSVEAADRARPEQYF. The DNA of the CDR3 is TGCAGCGTTGAAGCCGCGGACAGGGCTAGACCCGAGCAGTACTTC.

J is TRBJ1-5 and V is TRBV19; 7 bases align to TRBD1. The V segment lost 5 bases and the J segment 3 bases; nucleotides outside the gene matches: 10. CDR3 length equals 16 residues. Per the germline V gene, CDR1 is LNHDA and CDR2 is SQIVND (reference sequence). This chain's CDR3 is CASSVRQGGDNQPQHF. In DNA, the CDR3 is TGTGCCAGTAGTGTAAGACAGGGAGGTGACAATCAGCCCCAGCATTTT.

The J gene is TRBJ1-5, the V gene TRBV28; perhaps TRBD1 as D (6 bases). The CDR3 has 14 amino acids. Germline lookup yields CDR1 MDHEN and CDR2 SYDVKM. V lost 4 bases and J lost 0, with 7 bases in between. The CDR3 loop is CASSWDISNQPQHF. In DNA form, the CDR3 reads TGTGCCAGCAGTTGGGACATTAGCAATCAGCCCCAGCATTTT. Full variable domain (outside the CDR3, taken from reference TRBV28 and TRBJ1-5): DVKVTQSSRYLVKRTGEKVFLECVQDMDHENMFWYRQDPGLGLRLIYFSYDVKMKEKGDIPEGYSVSREKKERFSLILESASTNQTSMYLCASSWDISNQPQHFGDGTRLSIL.

This rearrangement joins TRBV7-9 to TRBJ2-1; D is possibly TRBD2 (7 bases). The germline V gene has CDR1 SEHNR and CDR2 FQNEAQ (reference sequence). This CDR3 spans 13 amino acids. Trimming shortened V by 2 bases and J by 8 bases, and 10 bases separated the two germline ends. The CDR3 spells CASSLRGGDEQFF. CDR3 DNA sequence: TGTGCCAGCAGCTTACGCGGGGGCGATGAGCAGTTCTTC. Full variable domain (remainder filled in from reference TRBV7-9 and TRBJ2-1): DTGVSQNPRHKITKRGQNVTFRCDPISEHNRLYWYRQTLGQGPEFLTYFQNEAQLEKSRLLSDRFSAERPKGSFSTLEIQRTEQGDSAMYLCASSLRGGDEQFFGPGTRLTVL.

A single count supports this clone. The chain recombines TRBV5-1 with TRBJ2-7, with D unclear. The CDR3 is made up of 15 amino acids. The germline V gene encodes CDR1 SGHRS and CDR2 YFSETQ. The germline V and J ends were trimmed by 2 bases and 3 bases, with 15 bases remaining between them. The CDR3 here is CASSFVPTASYEQYF. In DNA form, the CDR3 reads TGCGCCAGCAGCTTTGTGCCGACCGCTAGCTACGAGCAGTACTTC.

The V gene is TRBV7-9, the J gene TRBJ2-5, with D maybe TRBD1 (5 bases). Per the germline V gene, CDR1 is SEHNR and CDR2 is FQNEAQ (reference sequence). The V end lost 5 bases, the J end lost 0 bases, and 22 bases lay between the germline ends. There are 18 residues in the CDR3. DNA of the CDR3: TGTGCCAGCAGCCCCGGACAAATTGACCTCTCGTACCAAGAGACCCAGTACTTC. It codes for CASSPGQIDLSYQETQYF.

The CDR3 loop is CASSLRDSPNTGELFF. The CDR3 DNA follows: TGCGCCAGCAGCCTCAGGGACAGCCCGAACACCGGGGAGCTGTTTTTT. The chain joins TRBV5-1 to TRBJ2-2; 7 bases match TRBD1. With 4 bases clipped from V and 0 bases from J, the junction kept 6 bases outside the gene matches. Per the germline V gene, CDR1 is SGHRS and CDR2 is YFSETQ. The CDR3 loop spans 16 amino acids.